These T cell receptor beta chains were read from a single sample in a study of response to subunit inactivated influenza vaccine. TCRdb ran MiXCR on the RT-PCR reads and lists one entry per CDR3 protein. The data contain about 190,000 distinct CDR3 sequences, 13% to 15% of them seen just once; the ten biggest clones take up approximately 25%. The sample consisted of CD8+ T cells sorted from PBMCs, taken about 5 days after vaccination. Source of these receptors: a middle-aged man who received an inactivated influenza vaccine. CDR3s include the opening cysteine and the closing phenylalanine or tryptophan. Each record gives: J gene, V gene, clone size, D gene, CDR3 DNA, CDR3 protein. A D gene is named only where the DNA matches it firmly. Part of the rows lack a size; the others show once, few, many or a class for expanded clones.

j_call: TRBJ2-1
v_call: TRBV30
clone_size: -
d_call: -
cdr3_nt: TGTGCCTGGGGTAGTGGGAATGAGCAGTTCTTC
cdr3_aa: CAWGSGNEQFF

j_call: TRBJ2-3
v_call: TRBV10-1
clone_size: -
d_call: -
cdr3_nt: TGCGCCAGCAGTGAGTCGGTAGATACGCAGTATTTT
cdr3_aa: CASSESVDTQYF

j_call: TRBJ2-7
v_call: TRBV11-2
clone_size: -
d_call: -
cdr3_nt: TGTGCCAGCAGCTCCACTAGCCCCTACGAGCAGTACTTC
cdr3_aa: CASSSTSPYEQYF

j_call: TRBJ2-5
v_call: TRBV6-5
clone_size: few
d_call: TRBD2
cdr3_nt: TGTGCCAGCAGTTACCTCGGGAGGGAGGGAGAGACCCAGTACTTC
cdr3_aa: CASSYLGREGETQYF

j_call: TRBJ2-7
v_call: TRBV5-1
clone_size: few
d_call: TRBD1
cdr3_nt: TGCGCCAGCAGCCCCGGGACAGGATTCTACGAGCAGTACTTC
cdr3_aa: CASSPGTGFYEQYF

j_call: TRBJ2-1
v_call: TRBV7-2
clone_size: -
d_call: TRBD2
cdr3_nt: TGTGCCAGCAGCTTCCCGGGACTAGCGGGAGAGAATGAGCAGTTCTTC
cdr3_aa: CASSFPGLAGENEQFF

j_call: TRBJ2-7
v_call: TRBV30
clone_size: -
d_call: -
cdr3_nt: TGTGCCTGGGGGTATTTGAACGAGCAGTACTTC
cdr3_aa: CAWGYLNEQYF

j_call: TRBJ2-1
v_call: TRBV15
clone_size: -
d_call: -
cdr3_nt: TGTGCCACCAGCAGAGGTGGCGGTCCCTACAATGAGCAGTTCTTC
cdr3_aa: CATSRGGGPYNEQFF

j_call: TRBJ2-1
v_call: TRBV4-3
clone_size: few
d_call: TRBD2
cdr3_nt: TGCGCCAGCAGCCAATGGACTAGCGGGGGCAATGAGCAGTTCTTC
cdr3_aa: CASSQWTSGGNEQFF

j_call: TRBJ2-1
v_call: TRBV7-9
clone_size: -
d_call: TRBD1
cdr3_nt: TGTGCCAGCAGCCAGACAGGGTTCTACAATGAGCAGTTCTTC
cdr3_aa: CASSQTGFYNEQFF

j_call: TRBJ2-7
v_call: TRBV19
clone_size: few
d_call: TRBD2
cdr3_nt: TGTGCCAGTAGTGGAGGACTAGCGGGAGCCTTCTACGAGCAGTACTTC
cdr3_aa: CASSGGLAGAFYEQYF